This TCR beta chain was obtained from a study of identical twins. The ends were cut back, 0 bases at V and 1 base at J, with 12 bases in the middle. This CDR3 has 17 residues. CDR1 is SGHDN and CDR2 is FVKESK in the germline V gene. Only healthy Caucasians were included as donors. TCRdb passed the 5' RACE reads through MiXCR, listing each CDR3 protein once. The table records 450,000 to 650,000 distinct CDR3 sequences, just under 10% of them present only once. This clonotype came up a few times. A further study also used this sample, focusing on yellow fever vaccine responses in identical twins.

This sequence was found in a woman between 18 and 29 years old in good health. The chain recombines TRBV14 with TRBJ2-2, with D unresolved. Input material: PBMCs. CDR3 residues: CASSQDQLPENTGELFF. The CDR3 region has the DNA TGTGCCAGCAGCCAAGATCAACTCCCCGAGAACACCGGGGAGCTGTTTTTT. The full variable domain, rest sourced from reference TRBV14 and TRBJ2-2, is EAGVTQFPSHSVIEKGQTVTLRCDPISGHDNLYWYRRVMGKEIKFLLHFVKESKQDESGMPNNRFLAERTGGTYSTLKVQPAELEDSGVYFCASSQDQLPENTGELFFGEGSRLTVL.